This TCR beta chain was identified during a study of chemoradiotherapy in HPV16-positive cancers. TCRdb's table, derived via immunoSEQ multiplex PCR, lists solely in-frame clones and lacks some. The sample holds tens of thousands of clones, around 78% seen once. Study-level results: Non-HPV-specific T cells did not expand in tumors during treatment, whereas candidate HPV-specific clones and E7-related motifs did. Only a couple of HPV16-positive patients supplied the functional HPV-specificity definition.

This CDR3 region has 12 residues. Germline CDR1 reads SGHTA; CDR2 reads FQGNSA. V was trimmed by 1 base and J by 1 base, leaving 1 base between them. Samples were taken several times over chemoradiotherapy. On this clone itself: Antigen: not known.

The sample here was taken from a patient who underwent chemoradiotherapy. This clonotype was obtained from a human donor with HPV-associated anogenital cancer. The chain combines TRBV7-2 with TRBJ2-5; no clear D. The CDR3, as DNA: TGTGCCAGCAGCTTAGTCCAAGAGACCCAGTACTTC. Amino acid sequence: CASSLVQETQYF. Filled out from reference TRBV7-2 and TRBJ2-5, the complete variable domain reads GAGVSQSPSNKVTEKGKDVELRCDPISGHTALYWYRQSLGQGLEFLIYFQGNSAPDKSGLPSDRFSAERTGGSVSTLTIQRTQQEDSAVYLCASSLVQETQYFGPGTRLLVL.